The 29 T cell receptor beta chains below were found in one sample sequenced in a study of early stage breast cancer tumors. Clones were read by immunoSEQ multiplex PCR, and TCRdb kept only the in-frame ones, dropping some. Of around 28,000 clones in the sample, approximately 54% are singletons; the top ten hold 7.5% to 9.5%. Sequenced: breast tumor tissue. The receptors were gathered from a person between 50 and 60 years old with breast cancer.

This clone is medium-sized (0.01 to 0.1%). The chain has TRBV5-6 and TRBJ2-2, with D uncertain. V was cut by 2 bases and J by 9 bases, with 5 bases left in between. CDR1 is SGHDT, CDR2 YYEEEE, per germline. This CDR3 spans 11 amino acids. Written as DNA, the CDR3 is TGTGCCAGCAGCTTTGGTTGGGAGCTGTTTTTT. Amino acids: CASSFGWELFF.

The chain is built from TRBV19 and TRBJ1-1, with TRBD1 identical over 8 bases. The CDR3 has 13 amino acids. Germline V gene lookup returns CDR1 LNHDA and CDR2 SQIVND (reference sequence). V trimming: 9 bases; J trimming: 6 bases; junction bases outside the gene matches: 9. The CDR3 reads CASWDRLVPEAFF. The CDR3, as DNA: TGTGCCAGCTGGGACAGGCTAGTCCCTGAAGCTTTCTTT.

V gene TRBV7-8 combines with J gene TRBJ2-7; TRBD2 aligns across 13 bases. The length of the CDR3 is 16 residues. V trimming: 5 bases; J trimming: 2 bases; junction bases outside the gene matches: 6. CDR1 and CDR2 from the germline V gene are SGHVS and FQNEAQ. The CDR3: CASSNSGLAGAYEQYF. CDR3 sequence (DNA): TGTGCCAGCAGCAACTCCGGACTAGCGGGGGCCTACGAGCAGTACTTC.

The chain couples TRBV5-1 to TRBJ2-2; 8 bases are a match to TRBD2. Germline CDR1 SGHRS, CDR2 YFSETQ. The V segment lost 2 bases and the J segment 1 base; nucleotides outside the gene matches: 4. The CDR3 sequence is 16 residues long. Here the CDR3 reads CASSFLTSENTGELFF. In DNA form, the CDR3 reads TGCGCCAGCAGCTTCCTGACTAGCGAGAACACCGGGGAGCTGTTTTTT.

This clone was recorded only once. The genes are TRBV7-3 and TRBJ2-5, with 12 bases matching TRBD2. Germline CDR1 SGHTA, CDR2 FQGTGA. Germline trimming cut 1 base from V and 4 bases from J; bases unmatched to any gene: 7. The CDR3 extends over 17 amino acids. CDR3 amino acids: CASSLRASGRAGETQYF. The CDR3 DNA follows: TGTGCCAGCAGCTTAAGGGCTAGCGGGAGGGCCGGAGAGACCCAGTACTTC.

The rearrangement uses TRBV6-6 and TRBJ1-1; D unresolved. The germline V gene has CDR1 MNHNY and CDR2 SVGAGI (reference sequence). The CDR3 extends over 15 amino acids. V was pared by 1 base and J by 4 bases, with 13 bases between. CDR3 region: CASSYLNLTPTEAFF. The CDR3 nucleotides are TGTGCCAGCAGTTACTTGAACCTGACCCCCACTGAAGCTTTCTTT.

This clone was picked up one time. The CDR3 DNA follows: TGTGCCAGCAGTAAGGGGGTACTTAGCACAGATACGCAGTATTTT. It codes for CASSKGVLSTDTQYF. The chain is built from TRBV2 and TRBJ2-3; D possibly corresponds to TRBD1 (6 bases). From germline, CDR1 is SNHLY and CDR2 FYNNEI. V was pared by 5 bases and J by 0 bases, with 12 bases between. CDR3 size: 15 residues. Using reference TRBV2 and TRBJ2-3 for the parts outside the CDR3, the full variable domain is EPEVTQTPSHQVTQMGQEVILRCVPISNHLYFYWYRQILGQKVEFLVSFYNNEISEKSEIFDDQFSVERPDGSNFTLKIRSTKLEDSAMYFCASSKGVLSTDTQYFGPGTRLTVL.

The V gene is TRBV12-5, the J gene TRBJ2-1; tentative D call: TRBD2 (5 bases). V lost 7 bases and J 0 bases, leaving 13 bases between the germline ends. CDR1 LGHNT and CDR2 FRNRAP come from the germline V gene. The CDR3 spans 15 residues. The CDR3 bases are TGTGCTAGTGTCCTCCGGGATTCCTCCTACAATGAGCAGTTCTTC. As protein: CASVLRDSSYNEQFF.

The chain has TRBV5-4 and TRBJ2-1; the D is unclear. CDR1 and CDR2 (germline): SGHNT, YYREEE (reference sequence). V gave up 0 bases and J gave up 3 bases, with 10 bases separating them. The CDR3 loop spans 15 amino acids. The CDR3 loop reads CASSLAQALYNEQFF. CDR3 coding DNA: TGTGCCAGCAGCTTGGCTCAGGCCCTCTACAATGAGCAGTTCTTC.

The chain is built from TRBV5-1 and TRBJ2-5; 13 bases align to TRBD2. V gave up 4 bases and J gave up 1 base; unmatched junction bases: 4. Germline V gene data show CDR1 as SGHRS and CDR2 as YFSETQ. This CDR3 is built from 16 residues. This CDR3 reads CASSPRLAGGQETQYF. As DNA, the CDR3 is TGCGCCAGCAGCCCCAGACTAGCGGGGGGCCAAGAGACCCAGTACTTC.

The CDR3 region is CASSQGRADSNTEAFF. For the CDR3, the DNA is TGCGCCAGCAGCCAAGGACGGGCTGACTCGAACACTGAAGCTTTCTTT. The chain joins TRBV4-1 to TRBJ1-1; D not resolved. There are 16 residues in the CDR3. The V and J ends lost 1 base and 1 base respectively, with 13 bases between them. Looked up from germline, CDR1 is MGHRA and CDR2 is YSYEKL.

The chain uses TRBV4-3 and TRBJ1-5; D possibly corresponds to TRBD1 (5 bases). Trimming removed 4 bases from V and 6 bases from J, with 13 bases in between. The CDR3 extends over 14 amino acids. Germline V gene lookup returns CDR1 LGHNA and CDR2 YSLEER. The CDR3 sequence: CASSREWGGQPQHF. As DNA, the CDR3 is TGCGCCAGCAGCCGGGAGTGGGGGGGTCAGCCCCAGCATTTT.

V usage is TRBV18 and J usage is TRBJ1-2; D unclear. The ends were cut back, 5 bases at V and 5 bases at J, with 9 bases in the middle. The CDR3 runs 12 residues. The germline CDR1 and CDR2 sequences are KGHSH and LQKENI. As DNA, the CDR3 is TGTGCCAGCTCAACGGACTTGTATGGCTACACCTTC. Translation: CASSTDLYGYTF. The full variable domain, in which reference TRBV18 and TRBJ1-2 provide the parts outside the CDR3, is NAGVMQNPRHLVRRRGQEARLRCSPMKGHSHVYWYRQLPEEGLKFMVYLQKENIIDESGMPKERFSAEFPKEGPSILRIQQVVRGDSAAYFCASSTDLYGYTFGSGTRLTVV.

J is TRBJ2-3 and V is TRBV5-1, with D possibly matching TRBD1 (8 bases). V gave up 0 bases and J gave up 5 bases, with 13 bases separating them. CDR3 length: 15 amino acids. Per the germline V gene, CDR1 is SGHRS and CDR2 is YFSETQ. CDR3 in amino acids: CASSLVTGEGDTQYF. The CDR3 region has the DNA TGCGCCAGCAGCTTGGTGACAGGGGAGGGAGATACGCAGTATTTT.

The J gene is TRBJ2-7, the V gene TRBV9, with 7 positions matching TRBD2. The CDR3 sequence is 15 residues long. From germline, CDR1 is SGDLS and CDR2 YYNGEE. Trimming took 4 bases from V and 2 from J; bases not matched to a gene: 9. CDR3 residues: CASSPGGGRTYEQYF. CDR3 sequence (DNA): TGTGCCAGCAGCCCAGGTGGCGGGAGAACCTACGAGCAGTACTTC.

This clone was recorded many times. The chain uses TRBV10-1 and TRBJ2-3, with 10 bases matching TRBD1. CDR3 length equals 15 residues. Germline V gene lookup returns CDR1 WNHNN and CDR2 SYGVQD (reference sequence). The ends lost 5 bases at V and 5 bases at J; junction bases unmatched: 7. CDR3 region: CASSSGQGRGDTQYF. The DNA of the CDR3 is TGCGCCAGCAGTTCGGGACAGGGGAGGGGAGATACGCAGTATTTT.

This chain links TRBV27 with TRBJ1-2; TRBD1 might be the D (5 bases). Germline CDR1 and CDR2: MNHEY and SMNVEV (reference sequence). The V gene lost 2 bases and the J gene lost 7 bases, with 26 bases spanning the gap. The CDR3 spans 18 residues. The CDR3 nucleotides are TGTGCCAGCAGTTTAAAAGGGAACCCACAGGCCCGAGGGAGTGGCTACACCTTC. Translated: CASSLKGNPQARGSGYTF.

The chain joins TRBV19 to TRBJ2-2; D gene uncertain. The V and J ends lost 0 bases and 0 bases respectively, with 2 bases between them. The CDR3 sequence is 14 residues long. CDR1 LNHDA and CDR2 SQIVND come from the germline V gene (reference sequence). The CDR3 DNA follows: TGTGCCAGTAGTATAGAACCGAACACCGGGGAGCTGTTTTTT. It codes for CASSIEPNTGELFF.

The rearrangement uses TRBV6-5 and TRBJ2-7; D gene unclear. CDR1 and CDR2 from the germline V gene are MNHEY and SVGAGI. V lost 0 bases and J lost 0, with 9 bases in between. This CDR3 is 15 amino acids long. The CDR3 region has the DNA TGTGCCAGCAGTTACTCTCCGGGTTCCTCCTACGAGCAGTACTTC. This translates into CASSYSPGSSYEQYF.

The CDR3 nucleotides read TGTGCCAGCAGCACCGGACAGCGAACCCTCCACTTT. Encoded protein: CASSTGQRTLHF. This rearrangement joins TRBV6-5 to TRBJ1-6; TRBD1 is a possible D gene (6 bases). V was pared by 6 bases and J by 14 bases, with 14 bases between. The CDR3 has 12 amino acids. Germline V gives CDR1 MNHEY, CDR2 SVGAGI.

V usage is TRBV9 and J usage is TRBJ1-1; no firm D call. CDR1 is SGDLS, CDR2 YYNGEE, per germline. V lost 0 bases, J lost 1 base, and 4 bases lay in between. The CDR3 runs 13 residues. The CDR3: CASSVDGNTEAFF. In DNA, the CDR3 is TGTGCCAGCAGCGTAGATGGGAACACTGAAGCTTTCTTT.

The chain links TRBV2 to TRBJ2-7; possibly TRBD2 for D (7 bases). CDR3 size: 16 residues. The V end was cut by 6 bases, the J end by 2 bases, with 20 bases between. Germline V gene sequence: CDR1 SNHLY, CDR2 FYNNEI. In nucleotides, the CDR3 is TGTGCCAGCAGACCGAATAGGGGGGAGGGAACCTACGAGCAGTACTTC. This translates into CASRPNRGEGTYEQYF.

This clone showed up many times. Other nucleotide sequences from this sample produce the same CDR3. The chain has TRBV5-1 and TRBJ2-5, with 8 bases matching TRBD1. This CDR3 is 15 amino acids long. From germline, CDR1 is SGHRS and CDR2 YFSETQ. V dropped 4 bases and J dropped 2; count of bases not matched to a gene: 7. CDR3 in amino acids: CASSPDRVGQETQYF. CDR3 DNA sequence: TGCGCCAGCAGCCCGGACAGGGTCGGTCAAGAGACCCAGTACTTC. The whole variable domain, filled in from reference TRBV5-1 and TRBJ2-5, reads KAGVTQTPRYLIKTRGQQVTLSCSPISGHRSVSWYQQTPGQGLQFLFEYFSETQRNKGNFPGRFSGRQFSNSRSEMNVSTLELGDSALYLCASSPDRVGQETQYFGPGTRLLVL.

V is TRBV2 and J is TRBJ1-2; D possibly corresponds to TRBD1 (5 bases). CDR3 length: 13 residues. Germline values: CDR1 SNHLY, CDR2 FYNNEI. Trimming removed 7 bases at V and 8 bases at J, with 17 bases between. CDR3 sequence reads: CASTQDNYGGYTF. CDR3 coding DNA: TGTGCCAGCACCCAGGACAATTACGGCGGCTACACCTTC.

The CDR3 region has the DNA TGTGCCAGCAGCTTCACAGGGGGCGAGCAGTACTTC. It yields the protein CASSFTGGEQYF. The gene calls are TRBV7-8 and TRBJ2-7, with 8 positions matching TRBD1. V dropped 3 bases and J dropped 6; count of bases not matched to a gene: 1. Per germline, CDR1 SGHVS and CDR2 FQNEAQ. CDR3 size: 12 residues. Full variable domain (rest looked up from reference TRBV7-8 and TRBJ2-7): GAGVSQSPRYKVAKRGQDVALRCDPISGHVSLFWYQQALGQGPEFLTYFQNEAQLDKSGLPSDRFFAERPEGSVSTLKIQRTQQEDSAVYLCASSFTGGEQYFGPGTRLTVT.

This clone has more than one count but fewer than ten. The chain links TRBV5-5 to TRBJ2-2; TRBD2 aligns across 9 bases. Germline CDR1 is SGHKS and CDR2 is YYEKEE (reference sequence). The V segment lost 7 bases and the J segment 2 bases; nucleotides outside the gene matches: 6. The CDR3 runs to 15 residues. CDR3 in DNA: TGTGCCAGCGGCGGGAGGGTCGTCAACACCGGGGAGCTGTTTTTT. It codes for CASGGRVVNTGELFF.

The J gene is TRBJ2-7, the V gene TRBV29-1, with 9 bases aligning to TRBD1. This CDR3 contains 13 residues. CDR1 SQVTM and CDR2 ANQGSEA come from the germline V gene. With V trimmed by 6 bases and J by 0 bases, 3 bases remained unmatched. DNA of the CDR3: TGCAGCGTGGGACAGGGCAACTCCTACGAGCAGTACTTC. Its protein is CSVGQGNSYEQYF.

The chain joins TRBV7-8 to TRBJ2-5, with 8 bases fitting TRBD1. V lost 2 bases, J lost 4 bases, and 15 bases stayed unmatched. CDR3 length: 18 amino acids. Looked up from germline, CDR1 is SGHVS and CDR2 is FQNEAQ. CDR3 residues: CASSLSFQGAPASETQYF. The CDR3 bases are TGTGCCAGCAGCTTAAGTTTTCAGGGGGCCCCCGCATCAGAGACCCAGTACTTC.

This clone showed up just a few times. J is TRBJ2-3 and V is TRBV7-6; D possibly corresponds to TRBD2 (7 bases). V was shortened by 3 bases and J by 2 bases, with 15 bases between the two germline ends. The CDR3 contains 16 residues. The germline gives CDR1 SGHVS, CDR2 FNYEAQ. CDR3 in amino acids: CASSLIIGGATDTQYF. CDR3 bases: TGTGCCAGCAGCTTGATCATAGGGGGGGCCACAGATACGCAGTATTTT.